These T cell receptor beta chains were read from a single sample in a study of T cell changes during pregnancy in multiple sclerosis. The assay was immunoSEQ multiplex PCR, and TCRdb's table has in-frame clones only and misses some. In the table there are about 100,000 clones, 92% of which are singletons. The source material was peripheral blood, sampled after pregnancy. The source is a female donor with multiple sclerosis, enrolled in a pregnancy study. CDR3s leave out the opening cysteine and the closing phenylalanine or tryptophan.

TRBV7-8 | ASSSAHSSYNEQF
TRBV4-1 | ASSQDWGGGEKLF
TRBV18 | ASSPSTGGVTEAF
TRBV7-2 | ASSPRGGNTEAF
TRBV9 | ASSAQQGAYGYT
TRBV7-9 | ASSLWGVADEKLF
TRBV19 | ASSDSGRSYEQY
TRBV14 | ASSNNLFEQF
TRBV7-2 | ASSLTEFEAF
TRBV10-3 | AIGGSPGDEQF
TRBV5-1 | ASSLEGADEQY
TRBV7-9 | ASSSNKNTEAF
TRBV10-3 | AISESFDPRDRAVLGYGYT
TRBV28 | ASSTLTGGVQPQH
TRBV7-9 | ASSSTRTGVGNTIY
TRBV9 | ASSVAPGTEYGYT
TRBV4-2 | ASSQEPGVETQY
TRBV2 | ASSEKLETTQY
TRBV19 | ASSPRDRQGPLH
TRBV4-1 | ASSQEPARTGGNEQF
TRBV6-6 | ASRRGTAYEQY
TRBV7-9 | ASSLTQQGLGREKLF
TRBV6-6 | ASSYPRTGWLT
TRBV19 | ASRDRGLNTEAF
TRBV10-3 | AIKGVYYGYT
TRBV5-6 | ASSIGLASNEQF
TRBV29-1 | SGGTSLNEQF
TRBV2 | ASRATSGYSTGELF
TRBV28 | ASSFESVPNQPQH
TRBV7-9 | ASSFGLAGGPGVPDTQY
TRBV6-1 | ASIPGQGTYEQY
TRBV9 | ASSAESTGIRVGGYT
TRBV19 | ASSRTYNYQPQH
TRBV2 | ASSVSTGTYGYT
TRBV15 | ATSRDRGNYGYT
TRBV20-1 | SAYSETQY
TRBV30 | AWSLPWDREAEAF
TRBV5-1 | ASSLVAGGPPYNEQF
TRBV10-3 | AISGSTGKGQPQH
TRBV18 | ASSPGTGNSPLH
TRBV4-1 | ASSQGLAGGYEQY
TRBV9 | ASSPGSGDYNEQF
TRBV2 | ASRLPGAGAGENYGYT
TRBV7-8 | ASSTGQGPFSNTEAF
TRBV28 | ASTRKGRGLSSYNSPLH
TRBV11-3 | ASSTGQGMAETQY